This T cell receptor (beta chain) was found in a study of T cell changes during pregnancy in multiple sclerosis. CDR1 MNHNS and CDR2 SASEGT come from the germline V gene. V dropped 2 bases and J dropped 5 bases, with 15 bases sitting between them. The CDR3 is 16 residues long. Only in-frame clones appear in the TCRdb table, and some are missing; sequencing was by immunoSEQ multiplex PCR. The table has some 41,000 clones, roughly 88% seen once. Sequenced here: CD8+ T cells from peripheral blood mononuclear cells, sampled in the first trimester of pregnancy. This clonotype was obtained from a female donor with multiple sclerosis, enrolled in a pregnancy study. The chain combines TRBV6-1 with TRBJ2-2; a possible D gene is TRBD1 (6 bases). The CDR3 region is CASSERAGAGTGELFF. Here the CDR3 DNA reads TGTGCCAGCAGTGAAAGGGCAGGGGCAGGGACCGGGGAGCTGTTTTTT.